This T cell receptor (beta chain) was identified during a study of Tregs in tolerant kidney transplant recipients (dated by TCRdb to between 2018 and 2021). A note on the overall study: TCRbeta sequencing was used in the study to identify donor-specific regulatory T cells before combined kidney and bone marrow transplantation, and the identified cells were then tracked after transplant. TCRbeta repertoire sequencing was used in a few healthy controls to compare several ways of expanding Tregs specific for an allogeneic donor.

Points on this clone: Its cognate antigen has yet to be identified. No base quality information exists; no much larger clone differs at one position.

Taken from cysteine to phenylalanine, the CDR3 has 14 residues. Kept here is only the CDR3 DNA, which spans 42 bases and is read in frame from base 1. The germline V gene (reference sequence) provides CDR1 MNHNY and CDR2 SVGAGI. The junction carries 17 bases between V and J, which are trimmed by 5 bases and 9 bases respectively. Genomic DNA was extracted from sorted cells with the QIAGEN DNeasy Blood and Tissue Kit for TCRbeta CDR3 sequencing. Through immunoSEQ, high-throughput TCRbeta CDR3 sequencing was done commercially, including PCR amplification with internal controls and bias correction. Concerning the study's data processing: Unique productive TCRbeta sequences were defined by CDR3 nucleotide sequence where primers matched, otherwise by CDR3 amino acid sequence with Vbeta and Jbeta genes. As a correction for sorting error, sequences shared between sorted populations at a frequency ratio of 2:1 or less were discarded, and the remaining shared sequences were assigned to the higher population. Donor-reactive sequences were defined as at least 5-fold expanded in CFSE-low cells versus unstimulated cells, with frequency of at least 0.01% in CFSE-low cells. Jensen-Shannon divergence, calculated on the top 100 TCRbeta sequences ranked by frequency, was used to quantify repertoire divergence. For samples with multiple sequencing runs, sorting error was corrected separately for each run before the runs were pooled. TCRdb stores this immuneACCESS table with in-frame sequences only. Part of the clones is absent; in the studies checked, under half of the shortfall reflects unresolved V genes, and no reason is known for the rest. V and J calls and clone size are given by that table; D and trimming were obtained from the DNA. The sample table shows about 56,000 clones, and about four fifths are seen once. The ten largest clones add up to roughly 5% of the sample.

Thawed PBMCs were FACS-sorted into unstimulated Tregs (CD4+CD25+CD127-), CD4+ non-Tregs (CD4+CD25-), CD4 cells and CD8 cells. Healthy control blood was obtained either as purchased buffy coats or from healthy volunteers. Healthy control blood was processed to PBMCs by Ficoll density gradient and cryopreserved, and patient PBMCs were collected before and after transplant. On the study overall, not on this receptor specifically: Because the study included only a small number of patients, the results must be confirmed in larger populations and under other immunosuppression protocols. Biological reproducibility was not examined directly, but technical replication error appeared to be minimal. Expanding Tregs with activated donor B cells appeared to identify the most biologically relevant and donor-specific TCRbeta repertoire.

This receptor was identified in a human donor in good health. Sequencing was carried out using CD4+ T cells from blood. Recombination joined TRBV6-6 with TRBJ1-3; TRBD1 could be the D gene, as 6 bases match. In nucleotides, the sequence is TGTGCCAGCAGTCCCCTTGGGCCAGGGGTCACCATATATTTT. Its translation is CASSPLGPGVTIYF.